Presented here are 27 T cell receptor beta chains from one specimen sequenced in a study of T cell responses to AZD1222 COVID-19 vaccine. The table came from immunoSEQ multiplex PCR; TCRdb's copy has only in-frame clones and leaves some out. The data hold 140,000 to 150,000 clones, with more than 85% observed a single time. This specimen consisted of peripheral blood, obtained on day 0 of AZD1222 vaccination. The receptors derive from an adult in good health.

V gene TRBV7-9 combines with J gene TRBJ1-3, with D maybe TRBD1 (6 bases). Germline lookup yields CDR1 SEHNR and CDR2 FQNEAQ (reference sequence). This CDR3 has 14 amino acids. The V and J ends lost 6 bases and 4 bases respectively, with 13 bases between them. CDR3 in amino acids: CASSYRVSGNTIYF. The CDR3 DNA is TGTGCCAGCAGTTACAGGGTTTCAGGAAACACCATATATTTT.

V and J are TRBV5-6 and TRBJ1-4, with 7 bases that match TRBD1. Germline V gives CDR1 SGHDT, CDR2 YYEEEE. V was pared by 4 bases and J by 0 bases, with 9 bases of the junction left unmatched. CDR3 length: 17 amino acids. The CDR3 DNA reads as TGTGCCAGCAGCACCGGGACAGCCTTCTCAACTAATGAAAAACTGTTTTTT. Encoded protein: CASSTGTAFSTNEKLFF.

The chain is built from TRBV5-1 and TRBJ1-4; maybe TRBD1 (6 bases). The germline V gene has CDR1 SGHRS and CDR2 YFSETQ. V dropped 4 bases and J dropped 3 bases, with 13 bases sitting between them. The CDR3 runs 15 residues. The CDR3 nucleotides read TGCGCCAGCAGCCCCCGAGGGGGATCTAATGAAAAACTGTTTTTT. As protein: CASSPRGGSNEKLFF.

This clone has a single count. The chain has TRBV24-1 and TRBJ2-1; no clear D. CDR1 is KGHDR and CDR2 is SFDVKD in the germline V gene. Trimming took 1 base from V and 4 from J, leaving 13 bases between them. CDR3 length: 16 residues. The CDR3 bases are TGTGCCACCAGTGATTTTTCCCCTGGCGGTTACAATGAGCAGTTCTTC. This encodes CATSDFSPGGYNEQFF.

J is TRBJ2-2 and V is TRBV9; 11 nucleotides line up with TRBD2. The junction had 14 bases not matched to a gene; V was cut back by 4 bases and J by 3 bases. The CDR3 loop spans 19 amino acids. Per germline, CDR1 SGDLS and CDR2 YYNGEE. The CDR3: CASSPLLAGGPGYTGELFF. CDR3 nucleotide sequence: TGTGCCAGCAGCCCACTGTTAGCGGGAGGGCCAGGGTACACCGGGGAGCTGTTTTTT.

The CDR3 protein is CASSLGQEQYF. The CDR3 region has the DNA TGTGCCAGCAGCCTCGGGCAAGAGCAGTACTTC. The V gene is TRBV6-5, the J gene TRBJ2-7; D gene uncertain. Trimming shortened V by 6 bases and J by 7 bases, and 10 bases separated the two germline ends. CDR1 and CDR2 from the germline V gene are MNHEY and SVGAGI. CDR3 length equals 11 residues.

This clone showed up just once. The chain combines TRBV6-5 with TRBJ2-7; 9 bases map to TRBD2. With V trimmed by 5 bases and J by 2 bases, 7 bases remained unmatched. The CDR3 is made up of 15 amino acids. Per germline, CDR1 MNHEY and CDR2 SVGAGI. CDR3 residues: CASSPLAGGPYEQYF. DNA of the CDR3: TGTGCCAGCAGTCCCTTGGCGGGAGGGCCCTACGAGCAGTACTTC.

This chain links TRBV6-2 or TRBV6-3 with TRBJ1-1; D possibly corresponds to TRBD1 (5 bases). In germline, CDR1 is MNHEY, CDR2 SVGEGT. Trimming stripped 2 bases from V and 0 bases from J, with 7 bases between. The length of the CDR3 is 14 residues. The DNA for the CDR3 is TGTGCCAGCAGTTACCGAGGGGTGAACACTGAAGCTTTCTTT. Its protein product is CASSYRGVNTEAFF.

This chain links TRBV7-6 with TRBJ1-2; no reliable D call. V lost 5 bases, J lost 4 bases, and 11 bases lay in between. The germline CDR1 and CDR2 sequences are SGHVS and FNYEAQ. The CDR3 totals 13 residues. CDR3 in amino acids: CASSRTAFYGYTF. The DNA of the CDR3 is TGTGCCAGCAGCCGGACTGCCTTCTATGGCTACACCTTC.

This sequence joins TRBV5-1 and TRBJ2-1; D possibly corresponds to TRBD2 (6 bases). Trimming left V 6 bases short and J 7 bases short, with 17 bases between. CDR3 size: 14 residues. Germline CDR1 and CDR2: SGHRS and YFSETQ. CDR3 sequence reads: CASMVSGVYNEQFF. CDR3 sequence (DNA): TGCGCCAGCATGGTGTCGGGAGTTTATAATGAGCAGTTCTTC.

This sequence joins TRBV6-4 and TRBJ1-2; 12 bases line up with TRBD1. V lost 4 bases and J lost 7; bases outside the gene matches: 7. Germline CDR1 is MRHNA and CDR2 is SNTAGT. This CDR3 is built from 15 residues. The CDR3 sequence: CASSAQGQGAGGYTF. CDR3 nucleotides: TGTGCCAGCAGTGCGCAGGGACAGGGGGCCGGTGGCTACACCTTC.

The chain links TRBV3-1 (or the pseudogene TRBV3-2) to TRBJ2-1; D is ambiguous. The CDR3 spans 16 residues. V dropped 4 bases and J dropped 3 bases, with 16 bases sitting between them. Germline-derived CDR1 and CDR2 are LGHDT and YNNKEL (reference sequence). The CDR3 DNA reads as TGTGCCAGCAGCCCCCTTCCGGGCCCCGGCTACAATGAGCAGTTCTTC. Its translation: CASSPLPGPGYNEQFF.

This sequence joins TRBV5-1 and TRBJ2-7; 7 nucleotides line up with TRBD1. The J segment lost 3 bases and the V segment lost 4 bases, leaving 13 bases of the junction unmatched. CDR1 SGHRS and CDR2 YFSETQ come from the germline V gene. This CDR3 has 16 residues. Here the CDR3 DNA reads TGCGCCAGCAGCCCTGCGCCCGGGACAGACCTCTACGAGCAGTACTTC. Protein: CASSPAPGTDLYEQYF.

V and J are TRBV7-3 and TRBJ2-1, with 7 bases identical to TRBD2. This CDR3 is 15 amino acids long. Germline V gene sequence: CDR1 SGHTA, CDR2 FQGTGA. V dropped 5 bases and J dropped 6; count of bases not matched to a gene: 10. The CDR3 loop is CASSPQAGLSNEQFF. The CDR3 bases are TGTGCCAGCAGCCCTCAAGCGGGATTGAGCAATGAGCAGTTCTTC.

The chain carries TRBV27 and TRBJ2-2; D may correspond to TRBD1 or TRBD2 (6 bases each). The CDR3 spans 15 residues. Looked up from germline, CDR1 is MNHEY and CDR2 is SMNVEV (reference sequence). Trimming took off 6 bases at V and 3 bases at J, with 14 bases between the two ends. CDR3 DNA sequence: TGTGCCAGCAGGAGGGGGGACCTTCACACCGGGGAGCTGTTTTTT. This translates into CASRRGDLHTGELFF.

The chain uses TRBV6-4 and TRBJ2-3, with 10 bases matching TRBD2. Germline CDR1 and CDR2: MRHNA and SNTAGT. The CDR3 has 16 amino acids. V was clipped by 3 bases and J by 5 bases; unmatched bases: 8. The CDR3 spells CASSETSGGARDTQYF. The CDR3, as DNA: TGTGCCAGCAGTGAAACGAGCGGGGGGGCCCGAGATACGCAGTATTTT.

The CDR3 is CASSLAQGRQPQHF. For the CDR3, the DNA is TGTGCCAGCAGCTTAGCTCAGGGGCGTCAGCCCCAGCATTTT. The chain carries TRBV11-2 and TRBJ1-5, with D perhaps matching TRBD1 (6 bases). The V end was cut by 1 base, the J end by 6 bases, with 10 bases between. This CDR3 has 14 residues. Germline loops: CDR1 SGHAT, CDR2 FQNNGV.

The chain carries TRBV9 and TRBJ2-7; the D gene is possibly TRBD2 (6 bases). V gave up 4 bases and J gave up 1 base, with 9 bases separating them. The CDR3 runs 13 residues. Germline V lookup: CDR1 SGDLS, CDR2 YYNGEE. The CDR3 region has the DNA TGTGCCAGCAGCCGCGGACTATCCTACGAGCAGTACTTC. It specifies CASSRGLSYEQYF.

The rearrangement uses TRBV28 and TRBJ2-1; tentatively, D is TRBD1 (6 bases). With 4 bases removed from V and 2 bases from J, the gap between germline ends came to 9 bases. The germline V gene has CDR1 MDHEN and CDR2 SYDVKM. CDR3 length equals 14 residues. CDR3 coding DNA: TGTGCCAGCAGTTACAGGGATCCCTACAATGAGCAGTTCTTC. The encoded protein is CASSYRDPYNEQFF.

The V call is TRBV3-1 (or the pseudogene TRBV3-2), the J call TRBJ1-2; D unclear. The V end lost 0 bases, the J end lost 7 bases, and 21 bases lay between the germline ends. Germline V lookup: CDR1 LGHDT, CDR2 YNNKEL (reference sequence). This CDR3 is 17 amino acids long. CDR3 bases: TGTGCCAGCAGCCAAGATCTCTTGGCGCGGAGGGCCTTTGGCTACACCTTC. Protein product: CASSQDLLARRAFGYTF.

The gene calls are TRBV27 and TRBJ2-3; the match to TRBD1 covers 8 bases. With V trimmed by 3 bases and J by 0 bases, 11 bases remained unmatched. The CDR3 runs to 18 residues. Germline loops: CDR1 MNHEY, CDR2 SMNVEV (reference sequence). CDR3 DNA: TGTGCCAGCAGTTTCCCACCCGGGACAGGTCTTAGCACAGATACGCAGTATTTT. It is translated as CASSFPPGTGLSTDTQYF.

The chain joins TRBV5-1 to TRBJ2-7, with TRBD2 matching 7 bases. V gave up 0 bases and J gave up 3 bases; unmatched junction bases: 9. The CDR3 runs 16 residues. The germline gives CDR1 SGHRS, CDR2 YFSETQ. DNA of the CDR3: TGCGCCAGCAGCTTGGCGGGAGGTAGCTCAAACTACGAGCAGTACTTC. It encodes CASSLAGGSSNYEQYF.

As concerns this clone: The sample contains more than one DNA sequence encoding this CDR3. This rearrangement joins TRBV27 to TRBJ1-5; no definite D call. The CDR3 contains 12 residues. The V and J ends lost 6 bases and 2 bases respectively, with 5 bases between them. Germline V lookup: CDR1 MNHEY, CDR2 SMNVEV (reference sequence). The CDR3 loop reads CASSRGNQPQHF. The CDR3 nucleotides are TGTGCCAGCAGCCGGGGCAATCAGCCCCAGCATTTT.

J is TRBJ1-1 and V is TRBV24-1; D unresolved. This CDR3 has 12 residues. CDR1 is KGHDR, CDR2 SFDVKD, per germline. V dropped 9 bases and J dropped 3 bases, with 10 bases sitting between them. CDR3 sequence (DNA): TGTGCCACCCTACCAGGAGACACTGAAGCTTTCTTT. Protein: CATLPGDTEAFF.

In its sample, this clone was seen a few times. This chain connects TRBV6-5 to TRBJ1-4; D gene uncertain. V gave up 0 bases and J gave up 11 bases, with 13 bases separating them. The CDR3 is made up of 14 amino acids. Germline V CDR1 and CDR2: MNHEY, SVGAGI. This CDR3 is CASSYSPTQSKLFF. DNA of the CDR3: TGTGCCAGCAGTTACTCTCCAACCCAATCCAAACTGTTTTTT.

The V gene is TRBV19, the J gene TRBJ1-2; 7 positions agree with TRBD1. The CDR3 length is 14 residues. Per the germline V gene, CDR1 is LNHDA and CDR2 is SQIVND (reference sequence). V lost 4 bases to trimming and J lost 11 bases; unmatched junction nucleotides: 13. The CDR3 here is CASSSQTGADKYTF. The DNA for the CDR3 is TGTGCCAGTAGTAGCCAAACAGGGGCGGATAAGTACACCTTC.

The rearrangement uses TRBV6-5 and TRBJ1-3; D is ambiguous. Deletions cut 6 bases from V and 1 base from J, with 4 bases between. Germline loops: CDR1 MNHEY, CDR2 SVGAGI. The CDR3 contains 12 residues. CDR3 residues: CASRTSGNTIYF. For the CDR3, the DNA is TGTGCCAGCAGGACTTCTGGAAACACCATATATTTT.